This TCR beta chain comes out of a study of early T cells in non-severe SARS-CoV-2 infection. Study-level results: VDJdb-based matching was biased toward anti-spike CD8 responses and missed private and CD4 specificities.

The TCR library protocol attached unique molecular identifiers to the individual cDNA molecules. TCRdb analysed the 5' RACE reads with MiXCR anew, one entry per CDR3 protein. The sample comprises about 83,000 distinct CDR3 sequences, about 9.4% of which are singletons, and about 8.2% rests with the top ten. With regard to this clonotype: The antigen is not known.

There are 15 residues in the CDR3. Germline assignment: CDR1 LNHNV and CDR2 YYDKDF (reference sequence). V trimming: 6 bases; J trimming: 4 bases; junction bases outside the gene matches: 6. The receptor comes from an adult who was a healthcare worker with PCR-confirmed SARS-CoV-2 infection or an uninfected control (not recorded which). The chain links TRBV15 to TRBJ2-1; 10 bases agree with TRBD2. The material was whole blood, obtained at baseline. CDR3: CATRPGTSEYNEQFF. The CDR3 nucleotides are TGTGCCACCAGACCCGGGACTAGCGAATACAATGAGCAGTTCTTC.